The rows below give T cell receptor beta chains drawn from one sample of a study of blood T cell repertoires in COVID-19. Sequencing was performed with immunoSEQ multiplex PCR; in TCRdb, only in-frame clones are kept and a portion is missing. The sample has 70,000 to 85,000 clones; more than 70% are singletons. Sequencing used peripheral blood. All receptors come from a woman of 80 years or more in a cohort sampled during active or convalescent COVID-19. Both conserved end residues are part of each CDR3. A D gene is named only where the DNA matches it firmly. The listing skips clone size in some rows; elsewhere it reads once, few, many or a size class.

clone size: NA
V gene: TRBV6-1
J gene: TRBJ1-3
D gene: TRBD1
CDR3 DNA: TGTGCCAGCAGTGTATTGGGACAGTCCTCTGGAAACACCATATATTTT
CDR3 protein: CASSVLGQSSGNTIYF

clone size: NA
V gene: TRBV28
J gene: TRBJ1-4
D gene: TRBD1
CDR3 DNA: TGTGCCACCTGGGACAGGGGACTTAATGAAAAACTGTTTTTT
CDR3 protein: CATWDRGLNEKLFF

clone size: NA
V gene: TRBV30
J gene: TRBJ1-5
D gene: NA
CDR3 DNA: TGTGCCTGGAGTTCGGGGATGGAGCCCCAGCATTTT
CDR3 protein: CAWSSGMEPQHF

clone size: NA
V gene: TRBV7-9
J gene: TRBJ1-6
D gene: NA
CDR3 DNA: TGTGCCAGCAGCTTACTAGGGGGTAATTCACCCCTCCACTTT
CDR3 protein: CASSLLGGNSPLHF

clone size: NA
V gene: TRBV6-5
J gene: TRBJ2-1
D gene: NA
CDR3 DNA: TGTGCCAGCAACAGGGGGGGGGCGCAAAACAATGAGCAGTTCTTC
CDR3 protein: CASNRGGAQNNEQFF

clone size: NA
V gene: TRBV29-1
J gene: TRBJ2-7
D gene: TRBD2
CDR3 DNA: TGCAGCCCCCCTCGCGGGGGTCTCTACGAGCAGTACTTC
CDR3 protein: CSPPRGGLYEQYF

clone size: NA
V gene: TRBV30
J gene: TRBJ1-1
D gene: TRBD1
CDR3 DNA: TGTGCCTGGACCAATGGAGGGACAGGCAACACTGAAGCTTTCTTT
CDR3 protein: CAWTNGGTGNTEAFF

clone size: NA
V gene: TRBV12-3/TRBV12-4
J gene: TRBJ1-2
D gene: TRBD1
CDR3 DNA: TGTGCCAGCACCCCCGGGACAGGGTCTGGCTACACCTTC
CDR3 protein: CASTPGTGSGYTF

clone size: NA
V gene: TRBV3-1/TRBV3-2
J gene: TRBJ2-1
D gene: TRBD2
CDR3 DNA: TGTGCCAGCAGCCAAGGACTAGCGGGAGGTGTTGAGCAGTTCTTC
CDR3 protein: CASSQGLAGGVEQFF

clone size: few
V gene: TRBV3-1/TRBV3-2
J gene: TRBJ1-2
D gene: NA
CDR3 DNA: TGTGCCAGCAGCCAGGTTCTACTATATGGCTACACCTTC
CDR3 protein: CASSQVLLYGYTF

clone size: NA
V gene: TRBV3-1/TRBV3-2
J gene: TRBJ2-3
D gene: TRBD2
CDR3 DNA: TGTGCCAGCAGCCAATACGGGGGCGGGAGGCCCACAGATACGCAGTATTTT
CDR3 protein: CASSQYGGGRPTDTQYF

clone size: NA
V gene: TRBV5-1
J gene: TRBJ1-4
D gene: TRBD1
CDR3 DNA: TGCGCCAGCAGCTTGACAGGGGCCGGTAGTGAAAAACTGTTTTTT
CDR3 protein: CASSLTGAGSEKLFF

clone size: NA
V gene: TRBV18
J gene: TRBJ2-5
D gene: NA
CDR3 DNA: TGTGCCAGCTCACCGGCGGGCCTTCTCCAAGAGACCCAGTACTTC
CDR3 protein: CASSPAGLLQETQYF

clone size: NA
V gene: TRBV2
J gene: TRBJ1-4
D gene: NA
CDR3 DNA: TGTGCCAGCAGTTTGAACGGAGACGATAATGAAAAACTGTTTTTT
CDR3 protein: CASSLNGDDNEKLFF

clone size: NA
V gene: TRBV11-2
J gene: TRBJ2-2
D gene: TRBD2
CDR3 DNA: TGTGCCAGCAGCTTAGATAGGTTAGCGGGAGAGGTCGGGGAGCTGTTTTTT
CDR3 protein: CASSLDRLAGEVGELFF

clone size: NA
V gene: TRBV10-1
J gene: TRBJ2-3
D gene: NA
CDR3 DNA: TGCGCCAGCAGTACGGGAGAAGTAGGAGATACGCAGTATTTT
CDR3 protein: CASSTGEVGDTQYF

clone size: NA
V gene: TRBV24-1
J gene: TRBJ2-4
D gene: TRBD2
CDR3 DNA: TGTGCCACCAGTGATTGGCGGGAGGGGTACTTC
CDR3 protein: CATSDWREGYF

clone size: NA
V gene: TRBV11-3
J gene: TRBJ1-4
D gene: TRBD1
CDR3 DNA: TGTGCCAGCTCTCAAGGGGGACAGGGGGCTAATGAAAAACTGTTTTTT
CDR3 protein: CASSQGGQGANEKLFF

clone size: NA
V gene: TRBV5-1
J gene: TRBJ1-1
D gene: NA
CDR3 DNA: TGCGCCAGCAGCTCTGACAGTGCTACTGAAGCTTTCTTT
CDR3 protein: CASSSDSATEAFF

clone size: few
V gene: TRBV5-4
J gene: TRBJ2-5
D gene: NA
CDR3 DNA: TGTGCCAGCAGCTTGGTTGGGGCTGAGACCCAGTACTTC
CDR3 protein: CASSLVGAETQYF

clone size: NA
V gene: TRBV30
J gene: TRBJ2-7
D gene: TRBD2
CDR3 DNA: TGTGCCTGGAGTGTAATGCTAGCGGGAGTCGGGGAGCAGTACTTC
CDR3 protein: CAWSVMLAGVGEQYF

clone size: NA
V gene: TRBV9
J gene: TRBJ2-1
D gene: NA
CDR3 DNA: TGTGCCAGCAGCGTGGGGGGTAGCGGCTACAATGAGCAGTTCTTC
CDR3 protein: CASSVGGSGYNEQFF

clone size: NA
V gene: TRBV5-1
J gene: TRBJ2-1
D gene: TRBD2
CDR3 DNA: TGCGCCAGCAGCGTCAGCGGGAGCTCCTACAATGAGCAGTTCTTC
CDR3 protein: CASSVSGSSYNEQFF

clone size: NA
V gene: TRBV5-8
J gene: TRBJ1-1
D gene: NA
CDR3 DNA: TGTGCCAGCAGCTCCCGATCTAGAAGCCAGATGAACACTGAAGCTTTCTTT
CDR3 protein: CASSSRSRSQMNTEAFF

clone size: once
V gene: TRBV15
J gene: TRBJ2-1
D gene: TRBD1
CDR3 DNA: TGTGCCACCAGCAGAGGTGGGACAGGGGCCAATGAGCAGTTCTTC
CDR3 protein: CATSRGGTGANEQFF

clone size: NA
V gene: TRBV18
J gene: TRBJ2-5
D gene: TRBD1
CDR3 DNA: TGTGCCAGCTCACCACCGGTATACCGACAGGGGAGGGAGACCCAGTACTTC
CDR3 protein: CASSPPVYRQGRETQYF

clone size: NA
V gene: TRBV30
J gene: TRBJ1-2
D gene: TRBD1
CDR3 DNA: TGTGCCTGGGGACAGGGGCCGCGGGCGTATGGCTACACCTTC
CDR3 protein: CAWGQGPRAYGYTF

clone size: NA
V gene: TRBV5-1
J gene: TRBJ2-3
D gene: TRBD2
CDR3 DNA: TGCGCCAGCAGCTTGGAGCTAGCGGGGGTCACAGATACGCAGTATTTT
CDR3 protein: CASSLELAGVTDTQYF

clone size: NA
V gene: TRBV6-1
J gene: TRBJ2-5
D gene: NA
CDR3 DNA: TGTGCCAGCAGTGAAAAGGGGTTTGGCGGGGTGGGGGGAGTCCTTCGAGAGACCCAGTACTTC
CDR3 protein: CASSEKGFGGVGGVLRETQYF

clone size: few
V gene: TRBV3-1/TRBV3-2
J gene: TRBJ2-7
D gene: NA
CDR3 DNA: TGTGCCAGCAGCCACGGGAGTAGCCGAGGCTACGAGCAGTACTTC
CDR3 protein: CASSHGSSRGYEQYF

clone size: NA
V gene: TRBV27
J gene: TRBJ1-5
D gene: NA
CDR3 DNA: TGTGCCAGCAGCAATTGGAGGGGTGGCGATCAGCCCCAGCATTTT
CDR3 protein: CASSNWRGGDQPQHF

clone size: NA
V gene: TRBV5-1
J gene: TRBJ2-1
D gene: TRBD2
CDR3 DNA: TGCGCCAGCAGCAACGGACTAGGTGGGAATGAGCAGTTCTTC
CDR3 protein: CASSNGLGGNEQFF

clone size: NA
V gene: TRBV7-3
J gene: TRBJ2-5
D gene: NA
CDR3 DNA: TGTGCCAGCAGCTCCCAGCCCGGGGAGACCCAGTACTTC
CDR3 protein: CASSSQPGETQYF

clone size: NA
V gene: TRBV19
J gene: TRBJ1-5
D gene: NA
CDR3 DNA: TGTGCCAGTAGTATAGAGAACAGTTTCAATCAGCCCCAGCATTTT
CDR3 protein: CASSIENSFNQPQHF

clone size: NA
V gene: TRBV7-8
J gene: TRBJ1-6
D gene: NA
CDR3 DNA: TGTGCCAGCAGCCCGGGGTACAGTAATTCACCCCTCCACTTT
CDR3 protein: CASSPGYSNSPLHF

clone size: once
V gene: TRBV4-1
J gene: TRBJ2-1
D gene: NA
CDR3 DNA: TGCGCCAGCAGCCAAGTCCCAAGCGGGCTGAGGTTCTTC
CDR3 protein: CASSQVPSGLRFF

clone size: NA
V gene: TRBV11-1
J gene: TRBJ1-2
D gene: NA
CDR3 DNA: TGTGCCAGCAGCCGCTTTGGGGGGGACTATGGCTACACCTTC
CDR3 protein: CASSRFGGDYGYTF

clone size: NA
V gene: TRBV28
J gene: TRBJ1-3
D gene: NA
CDR3 DNA: TGTGCCAGCGCGGGGCCGACCTCTGGAAACACCATATATTTT
CDR3 protein: CASAGPTSGNTIYF

clone size: few
V gene: TRBV11-2
J gene: TRBJ1-1
D gene: NA
CDR3 DNA: TGTGCCAGCAGCTTAGTACTAAACACTGAAGCTTTCTTT
CDR3 protein: CASSLVLNTEAFF

clone size: NA
V gene: TRBV6-5
J gene: TRBJ2-1
D gene: NA
CDR3 DNA: TGTGCCAGCAGTTCGAGGACAGCCAATGAGCAGTTCTTC
CDR3 protein: CASSSRTANEQFF

clone size: few
V gene: TRBV12-3/TRBV12-4
J gene: TRBJ1-5
D gene: NA
CDR3 DNA: TGTGCCAGCAGGCGGGCCCCATCCTCGCCCCAGCATTTT
CDR3 protein: CASRRAPSSPQHF

clone size: NA
V gene: TRBV5-4
J gene: TRBJ2-5
D gene: TRBD2
CDR3 DNA: TGTGCCAGCAGCTCCCGGACTAGCGGGTCCCAAGAGACCCAGTACTTC
CDR3 protein: CASSSRTSGSQETQYF

clone size: NA
V gene: TRBV16
J gene: TRBJ1-1
D gene: NA
CDR3 DNA: TGTGCCAGCAGCCAGGGGCGGGGATCTGAAGCTTTCTTT
CDR3 protein: CASSQGRGSEAFF